These 22 T cell receptor beta chains came from one sample sequenced in a study of blood T cells in healthy people across ages. Then a second PCR, running roughly 7 to 12 cycles, was carried out with a sample-barcoded 5' primer and a J-beta primer mix. TCRdb ran MiXCR on the 5' RACE reads and lists one entry per CDR3 protein. The sample records over 600,000 distinct CDR3 sequences, approximately 53% being singletons. The specimen was blood. Every receptor here comes from a man between 40 and 49 years old in good health.

This clonotype was counted between two and nine times. The chain carries TRBV7-9 and TRBJ1-2; no clear D gene. The CDR3 is 15 amino acids. The V end was cut by 10 bases, the J end by 0 bases, with 18 bases between. From germline, CDR1 is SEHNR and CDR2 FQNEAQ (reference sequence). The CDR3 nucleotides are TGTGCCACCAGTGACCCATCAATAGCTAACTATGGCTACACCTTC. Its translation is CATSDPSIANYGYTF.

V usage is TRBV29-1 and J usage is TRBJ2-3; D possibly corresponds to TRBD2 (5 bases). Germline CDR1 reads SQVTM; CDR2 reads ANQGSEA. This CDR3 is built from 13 residues. V lost 5 bases to trimming and J lost 1 base, with 10 bases between them. DNA for the CDR3: TGCAGCGTTCAGAGGGTTGGCACAGATACGCAGTATTTT. Its translation is CSVQRVGTDTQYF.

This clonotype was picked up many times. This rearrangement joins TRBV20-1 to TRBJ1-2; TRBD1 aligns across 8 bases. From germline, CDR1 is DFQATT and CDR2 SNEGSKA (reference sequence). The V gene end was trimmed by 2 bases and the J gene end by 9 bases; junction bases not matched to a gene: 11. This CDR3 has 14 residues. DNA of the CDR3: TGCAGTGCTAGAATCCAGGGGGCCCAGGATAGCTACACCTTC. It specifies CSARIQGAQDSYTF.

This clonotype was counted ten times or more. This CDR3 is CSANQFSGVQTDTQYF. The CDR3 region has the DNA TGCAGTGCTAACCAGTTTAGCGGGGTGCAGACAGATACGCAGTATTTT. V usage is TRBV20-1 and J usage is TRBJ2-3; 8 bases match TRBD2. Germline loops: CDR1 DFQATT, CDR2 SNEGSKA (reference sequence). The ends lost 4 bases at V and 3 bases at J; junction bases unmatched: 12. The CDR3 is made up of 16 amino acids.

This clonotype was counted once. The chain recombines TRBV27 with TRBJ1-6; TRBD1 agrees at 12 bases. V trimming: 5 bases; J trimming: 10 bases; junction bases outside the gene matches: 12. The CDR3 has 17 amino acids. CDR1 and CDR2 (germline): MNHEY, SMNVEV (reference sequence). This CDR3 is CASSPERDRGRVSPLHF. The CDR3 DNA reads TGTGCCAGCAGTCCGGAGAGGGACAGGGGGCGAGTATCACCCCTCCACTTT.

This clonotype was seen only a few times. The chain couples TRBV25-1 to TRBJ2-5, with TRBD2 identical over 8 bases. The length of the CDR3 is 15 residues. With V trimmed by 1 base and J by 3 bases, 4 bases remained unmatched. Germline lookup yields CDR1 MGHDK and CDR2 SYGVNS. Here the CDR3 reads CASSEWGAGEETQYF. CDR3 sequence (DNA): TGTGCCAGCAGTGAATGGGGAGCGGGAGAAGAGACCCAGTACTTC.

The chain uses TRBV29-1 and TRBJ1-2; D is unclear. Trimming removed 2 bases at V and 4 bases at J, with 8 bases between. CDR1 and CDR2 (germline): SQVTM, ANQGSEA. The CDR3 runs 12 residues. The CDR3 reads CSVENYSYGYTF. The CDR3, as DNA: TGCAGCGTTGAAAACTATTCCTATGGCTACACCTTC. Variable domain in full (rest from reference TRBV29-1 and TRBJ1-2): SAVISQKPSRDICQRGTSLTIQCQVDSQVTMMFWYRQQPGQSLTLIATANQGSEATYESGFVIDKFPISRPNLTFSTLTVSNMSPEDSSIYLCSVENYSYGYTFGSGTRLTVV.

Notes on this clonotype: A read error may produce the germline difference seen at one junction end. The genes are TRBV20-1 and TRBJ1-5, with 11 bases matching TRBD1. Germline CDR1 DFQATT, CDR2 SNEGSKA (reference sequence). The CDR3 runs 15 residues. CDR3 coding DNA: TGCAGTACTAGATGGGACAGGGGGGTCGGTCAGCCCCAGCATTTT. Translating it yields CSTRWDRGVGQPQHF.

This chain connects TRBV11-2 to TRBJ2-7; 9 bases are shared with TRBD1. The length of the CDR3 is 16 residues. CDR1 SGHAT and CDR2 FQNNGV come from the germline V gene. Losses at the gene ends were 5 bases for V and 3 bases for J; bases not matched to a gene: 11. The CDR3 loop reads CASSPSTGTGIYEQYF. As DNA, the CDR3 is TGTGCCAGCAGCCCCTCGACCGGGACAGGGATCTACGAGCAGTACTTC.

This clonotype was counted a few times. With a much larger clone just one base away, this may be a read error. This chain joins TRBV6-2 or TRBV6-3 and TRBJ2-7, with D possibly being TRBD1 (5 bases). This CDR3 spans 17 amino acids. The germline gives CDR1 MNHEY, CDR2 SVGEGT. With 8 bases removed from V and 7 bases from J, the gap between germline ends came to 30 bases. CDR3 sequence reads: CASEVRVGRVRTNEQYF. CDR3 bases: TGTGCCAGCGAAGTCAGGGTGGGCAGGGTACGGACCAATGAGCAGTACTTC.

The table lists this clonotype with a few counts. The gene calls are TRBV4-3 and TRBJ2-7; 10 bases map to TRBD1. Germline CDR1 is LGHNA and CDR2 is YSLEER. The CDR3 length is 15 residues. V lost 5 bases and J lost 2; bases outside the gene matches: 6. The CDR3 protein is CASSYRDRGPYEQYF. Here the CDR3 DNA reads TGCGCCAGCAGCTACCGGGACAGGGGCCCCTACGAGCAGTACTTC.

CDR3 bases: TGTGCCAGCAGCTTAGCCCCAGCTTCCTACGAGCAGTACTTC. It yields the protein CASSLAPASYEQYF. This chain uses TRBV7-2 with TRBJ2-5; no reliable D call. The J call may be faulty, since TRBJ2-7 better matches the DNA end. Germline V CDR1 and CDR2: SGHTA, FQGNSA. This CDR3 comprises 14 residues.

J is TRBJ1-3 and V is TRBV28; D remains ambiguous. Germline CDR1 and CDR2: MDHEN and SYDVKM. The CDR3 sequence is 14 residues long. V gave up 7 bases and J gave up 0 bases, with 10 bases separating them. The CDR3 here is CASKIRYSGNTIYF. CDR3 in DNA: TGTGCCAGCAAAATTCGGTACTCTGGAAACACCATATATTTT.

This chain uses TRBV29-1 with TRBJ1-1, with D unresolved. Trimming left V 1 base short and J 1 base short, with 7 bases between. The CDR3 is made up of 13 amino acids. Germline-derived CDR1 and CDR2 are SQVTM and ANQGSEA. In DNA, the CDR3 is TGCAGCGTTGAAGTCGGAGGGAACACTGAAGCTTTCTTT. Amino acids: CSVEVGGNTEAFF.

This clonotype is a singleton in its sample. The rearrangement joins TRBV4-2 to TRBJ2-3; no clear D. Germline CDR1 is LGHNA and CDR2 is YNFKEQ. Between the trimmed V and J ends, which lost 11 bases and 2 bases, there was a span of 11 bases. The CDR3 totals 12 residues. For the CDR3, the DNA is TGTGCCTGTGGGGATTACACAGATACGCAGTATTTT. It specifies CACGDYTDTQYF.

V and J are TRBV5-1 and TRBJ2-5; D unresolved. V was shortened by 0 bases and J by 1 base, with 10 bases between the two germline ends. Per germline, CDR1 SGHRS and CDR2 YFSETQ. This CDR3 has 15 amino acids. CDR3 sequence reads: CASSLVPDRQETQYF. CDR3 sequence (DNA): TGCGCCAGCAGCTTGGTACCAGATCGCCAAGAGACCCAGTACTTC.

The rearrangement uses TRBV7-2 and TRBJ2-1; D is possibly TRBD2 (5 bases). CDR1 SGHTA and CDR2 FQGNSA come from the germline V gene. The CDR3 is made up of 17 amino acids. Deletions cut 1 base from V and 4 bases from J, with 17 bases between. The CDR3 DNA reads as TGTGCCAGCAGCTTAGTTCGGGCGGGTATAAGGTACAATGAGCAGTTCTTC. The encoded protein is CASSLVRAGIRYNEQFF.

The chain links TRBV6-2 or TRBV6-3 to TRBJ1-2, with TRBD1 identical over 9 bases. The CDR3 is 15 residues long. Losses at the gene ends were 7 bases for V and 4 bases for J; bases not matched to a gene: 10. CDR1 and CDR2 (germline): MNHEY, SVGEGT. This CDR3 is CASTNGQGMLYGYTF. The CDR3 DNA follows: TGTGCCAGCACCAATGGACAGGGGATGCTCTATGGCTACACCTTC.

The chain recombines TRBV27 with TRBJ2-4, with a tentative D call TRBD2 (6 bases). The DNA end is more similar to TRBJ2-7, so the J call may be wrong. Germline lookup yields CDR1 MNHEY and CDR2 SMNVEV (reference sequence). The CDR3 has 17 amino acids. The CDR3: CASSRGLKGTFGYEQYF. DNA of the CDR3: TGTGCCAGCAGTCGTGGACTAAAGGGGACTTTCGGCTACGAGCAGTACTTC.

The CDR3 loop reads CASSLRTYQETQYF. As DNA, the CDR3 is TGTGCCAGCAGCTTAAGGACGTACCAAGAGACCCAGTACTTC. The chain links TRBV11-2 to TRBJ2-5; the D is unclear. This CDR3 has 14 residues. CDR1 is SGHAT and CDR2 is FQNNGV in the germline V gene. V was trimmed by 2 bases and J by 0 bases, leaving 7 bases between them.

V usage is TRBV21-1 and J usage is TRBJ2-3; TRBD2, the table's D call, lacks a check against the DNA. TRBV21-1 is marked as a pseudogene. The CDR3 spans 19 residues. The CDR3 coding sequence is TGTGCCAGCAGCTCACAAGAAACTAGCGGGAGGGGTTACACAGATACGCAGTATTTT. This gives the protein CASSSQETSGRGYTDTQYF.

The chain recombines TRBV11-2 with TRBJ1-2; the match to TRBD1 covers 7 bases. The junction had 10 bases not matched to a gene; V was cut back by 5 bases and J by 4 bases. Germline-derived CDR1 and CDR2 are SGHAT and FQNNGV. The CDR3 extends over 15 amino acids. The CDR3 region is CASSPLQTGAYGYTF. DNA for the CDR3: TGTGCCAGCAGCCCGCTCCAAACAGGGGCCTATGGCTACACCTTC.